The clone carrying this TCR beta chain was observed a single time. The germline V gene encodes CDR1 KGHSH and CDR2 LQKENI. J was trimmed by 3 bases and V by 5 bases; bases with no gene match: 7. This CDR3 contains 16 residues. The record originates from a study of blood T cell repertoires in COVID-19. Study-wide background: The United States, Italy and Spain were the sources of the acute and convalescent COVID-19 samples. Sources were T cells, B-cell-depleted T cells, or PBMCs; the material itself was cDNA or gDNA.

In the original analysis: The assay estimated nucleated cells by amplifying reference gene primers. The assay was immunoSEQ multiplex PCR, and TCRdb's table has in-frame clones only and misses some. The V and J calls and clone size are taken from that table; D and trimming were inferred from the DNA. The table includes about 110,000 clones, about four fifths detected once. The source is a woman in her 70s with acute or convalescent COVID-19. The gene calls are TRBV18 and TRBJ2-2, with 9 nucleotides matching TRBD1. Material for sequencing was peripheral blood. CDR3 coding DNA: TGTGCCAGCTCAAGTACACAGGGGGCGGACACCGGGGAGCTGTTTTTT. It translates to CASSSTQGADTGELFF.